These 19 T cell receptor beta chains share one sample of origin, sequenced in a study of blood T cell repertoires in COVID-19. Produced via immunoSEQ multiplex PCR; TCRdb's table is partial and in-frame only. This sample yields about 210,000 clones, of which 82% are seen a single time; roughly 5.1% belongs to the top ten. Material for sequencing was peripheral blood. Source of these receptors: a woman aged 65 to 85 with COVID-19, enrolled during active disease.

The chain is built from TRBV5-1 and TRBJ1-2; perhaps TRBD1 as D (6 bases). Germline V lookup: CDR1 SGHRS, CDR2 YFSETQ. V was pared by 4 bases and J by 2 bases, with 9 bases between. The CDR3 contains 13 residues. The CDR3 nucleotides read TGCGCCAGCAGCGCGACAGGCAACTATGGCTACACCTTC. Translating gives CASSATGNYGYTF.

This clone has just a few counts. V usage is TRBV28 and J usage is TRBJ2-5; weak D call: TRBD1 (6 bases). This CDR3 contains 14 residues. From germline, CDR1 is MDHEN and CDR2 SYDVKM. V was shortened by 6 bases and J by 5 bases, with 16 bases between the two germline ends. CDR3 DNA: TGTGCCAGCAGGAGGGGCAGGGGTCTGGAGACCCAGTACTTC. This encodes CASRRGRGLETQYF.

The genes are TRBV19 and TRBJ1-5, with TRBD1 identical over 7 bases. Germline CDR1 LNHDA, CDR2 SQIVND (reference sequence). V shed 8 bases, J shed 1 base, and the junction held 8 bases outside the gene matches. The CDR3 covers 15 residues. CDR3 loop: CASCDRDGSNQPQHF. As DNA, the CDR3 is TGTGCCAGTTGTGACAGGGATGGGAGCAATCAGCCCCAGCATTTT.

CDR3: CASSLRQSGYGYTF. For the CDR3, the DNA is TGTGCCAGCAGCTTACGACAGAGTGGCTATGGCTACACCTTC. This rearrangement joins TRBV7-2 to TRBJ1-2; D may be TRBD1 (5 bases). V was shortened by 2 bases and J by 4 bases, with 11 bases between the two germline ends. Germline lookup yields CDR1 SGHTA and CDR2 FQGNSA. The CDR3 has 14 amino acids.

The rearrangement joins TRBV7-9 to TRBJ2-2, with D unclear. V lost 6 bases and J 5 bases, leaving 7 bases between the germline ends. Germline V gene sequence: CDR1 SEHNR, CDR2 FQNEAQ (reference sequence). This CDR3 spans 12 amino acids. The CDR3 DNA reads TGTGCCAGCAGTTTTTTAACCGGGGAGCTGTTTTTT. Protein product: CASSFLTGELFF.

The V call is TRBV7-9, the J call TRBJ2-7; 8 nucleotides line up with TRBD1. Germline V gene data show CDR1 as SEHNR and CDR2 as FQNEAQ (reference sequence). The junction had 17 bases not matched to a gene; V was cut back by 6 bases and J by 7 bases. The CDR3 has 16 amino acids. CDR3 nucleotide sequence: TGTGCCAGCAGTAGGTATGAGTTTGGACAGGGCGAAGAGCAGTACTTC. As protein: CASSRYEFGQGEEQYF.

V usage is TRBV3-1 (or the pseudogene TRBV3-2) and J usage is TRBJ2-5; D might be TRBD2 (7 bases). V was trimmed by 2 bases and J by 2 bases, leaving 30 bases between them. Germline lookup yields CDR1 LGHDT and CDR2 YNNKEL (reference sequence). The CDR3 is made up of 21 amino acids. The CDR3 sequence is CASSQHDLRPRGRGGQETQYF. Written as DNA, the CDR3 is TGTGCCAGCAGCCAACACGACTTACGACCGCGCGGGAGAGGGGGTCAAGAGACCCAGTACTTC.

The chain is built from TRBV10-3 and TRBJ2-3, with 11 bases lining up with TRBD2. V shed 6 bases and J 2 bases; nucleotides not matched to a gene: 4. The V gene's germline CDR1 is ENHRY and CDR2 SYGVKD. There are 15 residues in the CDR3. The CDR3 bases are TGTGCCATCAGGAGTAGCGGGAGGGCCACAGATACGCAGTATTTT. Translation: CAIRSSGRATDTQYF.

Only one count was recorded for this clone. The chain employs TRBV5-1 and TRBJ1-3, with TRBD1 as a possible D gene (5 bases). Germline V CDR1 and CDR2: SGHRS, YFSETQ. CDR3 length: 16 amino acids. With 2 bases removed from V and 4 bases from J, the gap between germline ends came to 16 bases. The CDR3 here is CASSLGLGESGNTIYF. In DNA, the CDR3 is TGCGCCAGCAGCTTAGGACTAGGGGAATCAGGAAACACCATATATTTT.

V usage is TRBV5-5 and J usage is TRBJ2-3; D is unclear. The CDR3 length is 14 residues. Trimming cost V 0 bases and J 6 bases, with 11 bases left between them. From germline, CDR1 is SGHKS and CDR2 YYEKEE (reference sequence). CDR3 nucleotides: TGTGCCAGCAGCTTGGACTGGGCGCAGGATACGCAGTATTTT. Translating it yields CASSLDWAQDTQYF. Supplemented by reference TRBV5-5 and TRBJ2-3, the full variable domain reads DAGVTQSPTHLIKTRGQQVTLRCSPISGHKSVSWYQQVLGQGPQFIFQYYEKEERGRGNFPDRFSARQFPNYSSELNVNALLLGDSALYLCASSLDWAQDTQYFGPGTRLTVL.

V usage is TRBV6-7 and J usage is TRBJ2-7; TRBD2 agrees at 12 bases. TRBV6-7 is recorded as an ORF, its role being uncertain. The CDR3 runs 16 residues. V gave up 6 bases and J gave up 1 base; unmatched junction bases: 7. The CDR3 loop reads CASRSTSGRGSYEQYF. CDR3 coding DNA: TGTGCCAGCAGGTCGACTAGCGGGAGAGGGTCCTACGAGCAGTACTTC.

The V and J genes are TRBV6-5 and TRBJ1-2; maybe TRBD1 (6 bases). Trimming cost V 6 bases and J 8 bases, with 13 bases left between them. This CDR3 is 12 amino acids long. CDR1 and CDR2 (germline): MNHEY, SVGAGI. The CDR3 DNA is TGTGCCAGCAGGACAGGTTTTGTCGGCTACACCTTC. Translating gives CASRTGFVGYTF.

This sequence joins TRBV7-3 and TRBJ2-5; perhaps TRBD1 as D (6 bases). The V gene's germline CDR1 is SGHTA and CDR2 FQGTGA. The CDR3 consists of 13 residues. The ends were cut back, 3 bases at V and 4 bases at J, with 9 bases in the middle. The CDR3 reads CASSFRGSETQYF. The CDR3 DNA sequence: TGTGCCAGCAGCTTTAGGGGGTCAGAGACCCAGTACTTC. Filled out from reference TRBV7-3 and TRBJ2-5, the complete variable domain reads GAGVSQTPSNKVTEKGKYVELRCDPISGHTALYWYRQSLGQGPEFLIYFQGTGAADDSGLPNDRFFAVRPEGSVSTLKIQRTERGDSAVYLCASSFRGSETQYFGPGTRLLVL.

In its sample, this clone was seen a few times. The genes are TRBV10-3 and TRBJ2-2; TRBD2 agrees at 12 bases. This CDR3 comprises 17 residues. Germline lookup yields CDR1 ENHRY and CDR2 SYGVKD. V lost 5 bases to trimming and J lost 3 bases; unmatched junction nucleotides: 7. The CDR3 protein is CAISFSLAGGDTGELFF. The CDR3 bases are TGTGCCATCAGTTTTTCCCTAGCGGGAGGGGACACCGGGGAGCTGTTTTTT.

The chain carries TRBV28 and TRBJ2-3; tentative D call: TRBD2 (5 bases). CDR1 is MDHEN and CDR2 is SYDVKM in the germline V gene. The V end was cut by 7 bases, the J end by 2 bases, with 19 bases between. The CDR3 loop spans 16 amino acids. The CDR3 is CASTLTGFIDTDTQYF. In DNA, the CDR3 is TGTGCCAGCACCCTAACGGGGTTTATAGACACAGATACGCAGTATTTT.

The chain recombines TRBV2 with TRBJ2-1, with 12 positions matching TRBD2. Germline V gene sequence: CDR1 SNHLY, CDR2 FYNNEI. The CDR3 contains 16 residues. Germline trimming cut 5 bases from V and 7 bases from J; bases unmatched to any gene: 9. The CDR3 spells CASSPSGRAVVNEQFF. CDR3 in DNA: TGTGCCAGCAGTCCTAGCGGGAGGGCCGTTGTAAATGAGCAGTTCTTC.

The rearrangement links TRBV12-3 or TRBV12-4 to TRBJ1-3; D ambiguous. V was shortened by 2 bases and J by 8 bases, with 10 bases between the two germline ends. The length of the CDR3 is 13 residues. This chain's CDR3 is CASSLWSRDTIYF. CDR3 bases: TGTGCCAGCAGTTTATGGAGTCGGGACACCATATATTTT.

There are a few counts of this clone. The genes are TRBV5-1 and TRBJ1-5; D may be TRBD1 (6 bases). The CDR3 loop spans 14 amino acids. V gave up 4 bases and J gave up 5 bases, with 13 bases separating them. Germline assignment: CDR1 SGHRS and CDR2 YFSETQ. CDR3 sequence: CASSVTGPDQPQHF. In DNA, the CDR3 is TGCGCCAGCAGCGTCACAGGGCCCGATCAGCCCCAGCATTTT.

The table lists this clone with a few counts. The chain employs TRBV19 and TRBJ2-5, with 7 bases matching TRBD1. This CDR3 has 14 residues. Trimming at V came to 10 bases and at J to 1 base, leaving 9 bases not matched to a gene. CDR1 LNHDA and CDR2 SQIVND come from the germline V gene (reference sequence). CDR3 region: CATRPPGGQETQYF. The DNA of the CDR3 is TGTGCCACTCGCCCACCAGGGGGCCAAGAGACCCAGTACTTC.